The clone carrying this T cell receptor beta chain was counted only a few times. Its specificity is unknown. The CDR3 has 13 residues. Per germline, CDR1 SGHTA and CDR2 FQGTGA. V lost 2 bases to trimming and J lost 4 bases, with 8 bases between them. This entry comes from a study of long-term antiretroviral therapy in people with HIV. With survey level as its setting, the immunoSEQ assay was v3.0. Data came from immunoSEQ multiplex PCR; TCRdb stores just in-frame clones and leaves some out. This sample has about 48,000 clones, with 80% to 90% found just once. Study-level points and caveats: Blood specimens, gathered between the mid-2000s and the late 2010s, were possibly obtained under older ART regimens. Transplant-donor-level diversity was not reached after ART, though diversity increased.

The J gene is TRBJ1-1, the V gene TRBV7-3; the D is unclear. The specimen comprised unsorted PBMCs, sampled 0.8 years after starting antiretroviral therapy. The TCR sequence derives from a woman aged 18-29 years with HIV. The CDR3 bases are TGTGCCAGCAGCTTATATGGTAGCACTGAAGCTTTCTTT. Translating it yields CASSLYGSTEAFF.